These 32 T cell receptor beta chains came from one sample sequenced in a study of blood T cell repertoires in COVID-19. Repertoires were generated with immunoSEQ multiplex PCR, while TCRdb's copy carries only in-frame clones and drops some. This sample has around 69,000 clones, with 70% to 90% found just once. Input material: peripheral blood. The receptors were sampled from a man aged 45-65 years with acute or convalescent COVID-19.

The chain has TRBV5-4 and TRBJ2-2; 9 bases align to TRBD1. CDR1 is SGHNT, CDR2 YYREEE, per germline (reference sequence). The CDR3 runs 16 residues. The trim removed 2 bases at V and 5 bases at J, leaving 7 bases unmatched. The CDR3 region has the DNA TGTGCCAGCAGCTTACCACAGGGGGCGGAGACCGGGGAGCTGTTTTTT. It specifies CASSLPQGAETGELFF.

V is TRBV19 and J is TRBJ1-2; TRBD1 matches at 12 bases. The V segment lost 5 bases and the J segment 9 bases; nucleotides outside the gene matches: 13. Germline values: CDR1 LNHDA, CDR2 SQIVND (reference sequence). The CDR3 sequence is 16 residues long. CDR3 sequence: CASSSGTGGRLRRYTF. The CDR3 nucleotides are TGTGCCAGTAGTTCCGGGACAGGGGGCCGACTTAGGCGCTACACCTTC.

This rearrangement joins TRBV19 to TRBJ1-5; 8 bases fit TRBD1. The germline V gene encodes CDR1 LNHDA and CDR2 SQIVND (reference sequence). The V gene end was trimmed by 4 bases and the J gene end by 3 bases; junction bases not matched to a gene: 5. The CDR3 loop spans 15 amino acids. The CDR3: CASSTGQGINQPQHF. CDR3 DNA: TGTGCCAGTAGTACTGGACAGGGAATCAATCAGCCCCAGCATTTT.

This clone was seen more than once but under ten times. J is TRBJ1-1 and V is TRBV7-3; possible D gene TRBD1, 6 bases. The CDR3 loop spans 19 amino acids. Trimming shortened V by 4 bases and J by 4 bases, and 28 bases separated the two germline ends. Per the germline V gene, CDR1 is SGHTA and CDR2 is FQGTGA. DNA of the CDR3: TGTGCCAGCAGCTGGGGAGTCGGGACACGGGGCATATGGGGCACTGAAGCTTTCTTT. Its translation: CASSWGVGTRGIWGTEAFF.

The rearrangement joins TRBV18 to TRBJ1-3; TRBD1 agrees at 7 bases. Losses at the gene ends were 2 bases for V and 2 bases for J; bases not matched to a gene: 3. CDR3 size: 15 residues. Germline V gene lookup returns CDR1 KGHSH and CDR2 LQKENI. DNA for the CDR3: TGTGCCAGCTCACCAGGACAGGCGGCTGGAAACACCATATATTTT. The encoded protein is CASSPGQAAGNTIYF.

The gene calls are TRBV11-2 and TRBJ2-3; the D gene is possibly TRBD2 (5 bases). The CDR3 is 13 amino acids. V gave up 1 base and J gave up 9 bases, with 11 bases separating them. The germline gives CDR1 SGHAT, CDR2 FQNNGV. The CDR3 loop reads CASSLGRAGTQYF. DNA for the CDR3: TGTGCCAGCAGCTTAGGGCGGGCTGGCACGCAGTATTTT.

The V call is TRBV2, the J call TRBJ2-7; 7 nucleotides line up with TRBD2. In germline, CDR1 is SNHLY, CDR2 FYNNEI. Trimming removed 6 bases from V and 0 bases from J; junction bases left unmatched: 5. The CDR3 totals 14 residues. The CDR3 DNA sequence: TGTGCCAGCAGGAGGGGACTATCCTCCTACGAGCAGTACTTC. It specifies CASRRGLSSYEQYF.

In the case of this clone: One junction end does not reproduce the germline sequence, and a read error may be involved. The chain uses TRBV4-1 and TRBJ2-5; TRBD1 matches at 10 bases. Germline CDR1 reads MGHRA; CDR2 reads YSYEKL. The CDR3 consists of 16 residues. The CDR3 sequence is CVSSLGTGDHKETQYF. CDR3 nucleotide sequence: TGCGTCAGCAGCCTGGGGACAGGGGACCACAAAGAGACCCAGTACTTC.

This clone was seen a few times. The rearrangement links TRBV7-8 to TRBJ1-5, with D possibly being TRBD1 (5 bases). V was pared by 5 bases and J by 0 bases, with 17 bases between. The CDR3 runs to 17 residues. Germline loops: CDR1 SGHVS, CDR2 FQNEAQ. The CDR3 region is CASSPSQGRYSNQPQHF. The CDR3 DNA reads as TGTGCCAGCAGCCCCTCGCAGGGCCGGTATAGCAATCAGCCCCAGCATTTT.

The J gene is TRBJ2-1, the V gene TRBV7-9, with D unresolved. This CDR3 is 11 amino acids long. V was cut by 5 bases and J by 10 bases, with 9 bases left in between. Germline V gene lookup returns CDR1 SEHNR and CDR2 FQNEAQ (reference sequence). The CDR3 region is CASSVGEEQFF. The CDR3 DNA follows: TGTGCCAGCAGCGTAGGTGAGGAGCAGTTCTTC.

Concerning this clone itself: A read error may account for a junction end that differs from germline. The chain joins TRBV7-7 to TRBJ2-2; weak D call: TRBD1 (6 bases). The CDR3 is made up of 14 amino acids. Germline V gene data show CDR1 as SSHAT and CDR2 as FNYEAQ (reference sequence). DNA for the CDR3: TGTGCTAGCAGTGGGGGCCTGAACACCGGGGAGCTGTTTTTT. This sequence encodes CASSGGLNTGELFF.

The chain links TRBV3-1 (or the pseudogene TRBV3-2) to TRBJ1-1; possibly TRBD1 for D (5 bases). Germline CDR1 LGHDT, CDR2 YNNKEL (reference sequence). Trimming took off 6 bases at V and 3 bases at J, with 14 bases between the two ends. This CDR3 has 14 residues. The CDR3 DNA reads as TGTGCCAGCAGTGCAGGGTACGGCCACACTGAAGCTTTCTTT. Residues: CASSAGYGHTEAFF.

CDR3 loop: CASSSRTGRNYGYTF. DNA for the CDR3: TGTGCCAGCAGCTCACGGACAGGGAGGAACTATGGCTACACCTTC. V gene TRBV3-1 (or the pseudogene TRBV3-2) combines with J gene TRBJ1-2, with 8 nucleotides matching TRBD1. V shed 5 bases and J 2 bases; nucleotides not matched to a gene: 7. Germline CDR1 LGHDT, CDR2 YNNKEL (reference sequence). This CDR3 region has 15 residues.

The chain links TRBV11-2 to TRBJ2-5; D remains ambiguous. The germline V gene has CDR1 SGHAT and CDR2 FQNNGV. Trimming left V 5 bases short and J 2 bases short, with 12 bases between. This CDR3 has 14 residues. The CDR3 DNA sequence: TGTGCCAGCAGCCAACCAACAGAGCAAGAGACCCAGTACTTC. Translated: CASSQPTEQETQYF.

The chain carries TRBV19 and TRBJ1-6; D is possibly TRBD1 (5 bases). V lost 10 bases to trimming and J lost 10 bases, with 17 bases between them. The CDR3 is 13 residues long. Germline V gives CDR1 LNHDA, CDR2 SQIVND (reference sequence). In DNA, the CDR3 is TGTGCCACCTCGACAGAGGGAGGATCACCCCTCCACTTT. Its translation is CATSTEGGSPLHF.

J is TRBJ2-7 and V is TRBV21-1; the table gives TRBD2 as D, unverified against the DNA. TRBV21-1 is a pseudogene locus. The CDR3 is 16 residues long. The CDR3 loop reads CASSKVRRGASYEQYV. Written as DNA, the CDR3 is TGTGCCAGCAGCAAAGTCCGGCGGGGGGCTTCCTACGAGCAGTACGTC.

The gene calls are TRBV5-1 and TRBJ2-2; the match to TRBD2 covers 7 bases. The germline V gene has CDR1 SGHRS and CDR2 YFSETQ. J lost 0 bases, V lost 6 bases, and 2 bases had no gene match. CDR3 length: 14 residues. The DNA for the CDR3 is TGCGCCAGCACCGGGGGGACGAACACCGGGGAGCTGTTTTTT. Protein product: CASTGGTNTGELFF. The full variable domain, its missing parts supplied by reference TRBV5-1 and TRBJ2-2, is KAGVTQTPRYLIKTRGQQVTLSCSPISGHRSVSWYQQTPGQGLQFLFEYFSETQRNKGNFPGRFSGRQFSNSRSEMNVSTLELGDSALYLCASTGGTNTGELFFGEGSRLTVL.

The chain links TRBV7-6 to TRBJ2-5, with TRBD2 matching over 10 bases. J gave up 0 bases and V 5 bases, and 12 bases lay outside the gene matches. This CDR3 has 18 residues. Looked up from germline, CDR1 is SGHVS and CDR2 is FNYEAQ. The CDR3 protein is CASSPPSGGALYQETQYF. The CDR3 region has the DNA TGTGCCAGCAGCCCCCCCAGCGGGGGGGCGCTCTACCAAGAGACCCAGTACTTC.

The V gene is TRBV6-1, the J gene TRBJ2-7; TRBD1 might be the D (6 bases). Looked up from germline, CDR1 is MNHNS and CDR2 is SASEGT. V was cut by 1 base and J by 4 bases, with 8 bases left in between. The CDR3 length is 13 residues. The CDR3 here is CASSEDTGYEQYV. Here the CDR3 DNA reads TGTGCCAGCAGTGAAGACACAGGGTACGAGCAGTACGTC.

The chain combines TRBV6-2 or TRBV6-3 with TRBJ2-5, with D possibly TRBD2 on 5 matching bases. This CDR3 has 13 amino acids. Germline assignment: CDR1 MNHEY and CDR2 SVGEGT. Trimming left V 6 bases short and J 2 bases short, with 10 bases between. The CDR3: CASSQDWQETQYF. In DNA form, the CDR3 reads TGTGCCAGCAGCCAGGACTGGCAAGAGACCCAGTACTTC.

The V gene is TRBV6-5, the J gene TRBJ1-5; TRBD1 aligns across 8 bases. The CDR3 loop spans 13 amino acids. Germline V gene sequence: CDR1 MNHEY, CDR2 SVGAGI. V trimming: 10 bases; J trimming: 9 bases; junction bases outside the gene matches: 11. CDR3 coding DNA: TGTGCCACCGAAGGACAGGGCCCAAGGCCCCAGCATTTT. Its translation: CATEGQGPRPQHF.

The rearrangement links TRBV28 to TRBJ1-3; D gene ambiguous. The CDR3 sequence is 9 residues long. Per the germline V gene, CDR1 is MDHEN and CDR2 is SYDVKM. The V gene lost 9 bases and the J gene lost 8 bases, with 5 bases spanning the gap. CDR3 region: CASQDTIYF. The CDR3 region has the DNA TGTGCCAGTCAGGACACCATATATTTT.

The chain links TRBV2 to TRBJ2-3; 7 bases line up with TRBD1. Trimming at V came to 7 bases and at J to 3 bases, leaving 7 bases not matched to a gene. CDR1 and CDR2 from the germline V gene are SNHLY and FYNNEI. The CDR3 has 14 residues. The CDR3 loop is CASTTGRGTDTQYF. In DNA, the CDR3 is TGTGCCAGCACCACCGGCAGGGGGACAGATACGCAGTATTTT.

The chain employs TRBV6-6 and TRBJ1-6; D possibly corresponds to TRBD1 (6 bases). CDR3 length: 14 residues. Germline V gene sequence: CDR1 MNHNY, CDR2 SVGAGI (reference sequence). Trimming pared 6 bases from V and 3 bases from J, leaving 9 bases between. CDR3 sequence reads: CASRQGDYNSPLHF. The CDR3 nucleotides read TGTGCCAGCAGACAGGGCGACTATAATTCACCCCTCCACTTT.

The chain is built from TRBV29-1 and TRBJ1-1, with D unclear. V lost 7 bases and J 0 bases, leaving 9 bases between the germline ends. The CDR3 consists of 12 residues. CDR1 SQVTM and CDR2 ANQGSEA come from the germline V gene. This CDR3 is CSARRLNTEAFF. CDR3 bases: TGCAGCGCAAGGAGACTGAACACTGAAGCTTTCTTT.

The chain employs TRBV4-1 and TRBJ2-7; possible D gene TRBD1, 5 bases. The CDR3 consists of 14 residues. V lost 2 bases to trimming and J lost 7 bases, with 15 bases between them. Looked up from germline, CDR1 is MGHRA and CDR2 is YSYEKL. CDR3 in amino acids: CASSQTGALWEQYV. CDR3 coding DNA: TGCGCCAGCAGCCAAACAGGAGCGTTGTGGGAGCAGTACGTC.

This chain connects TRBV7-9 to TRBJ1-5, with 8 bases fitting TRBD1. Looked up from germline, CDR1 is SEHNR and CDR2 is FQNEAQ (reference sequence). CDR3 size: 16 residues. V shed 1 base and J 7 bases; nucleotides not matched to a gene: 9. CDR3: CASSLVGRGLGQPQHF. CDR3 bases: TGTGCCAGCAGCTTAGTGGGCAGGGGGCTTGGGCAGCCCCAGCATTTT.

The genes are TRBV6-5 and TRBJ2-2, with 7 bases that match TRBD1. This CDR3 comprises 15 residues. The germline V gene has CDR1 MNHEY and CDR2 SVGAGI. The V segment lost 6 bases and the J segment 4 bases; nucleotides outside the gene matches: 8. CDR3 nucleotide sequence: TGTGCCAGCAGAAGACAGGGTCTGGGCACCGGGGAGCTGTTTTTT. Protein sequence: CASRRQGLGTGELFF.

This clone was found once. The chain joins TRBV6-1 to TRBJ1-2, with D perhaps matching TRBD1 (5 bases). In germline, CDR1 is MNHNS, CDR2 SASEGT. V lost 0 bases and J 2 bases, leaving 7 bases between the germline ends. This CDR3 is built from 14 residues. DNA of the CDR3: TGTGCCAGCAGTGAAGCGGGGCAGAACTATGGCTACACCTTC. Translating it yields CASSEAGQNYGYTF.

The chain's CDR3 is CASSLGGGADNEQFF. The CDR3 DNA reads TGTGCCAGCAGCTTAGGCGGGGGGGCCGACAATGAGCAGTTCTTC. The V call is TRBV11-1, the J call TRBJ2-1, with TRBD2 matching 9 bases. V lost 1 base to trimming and J lost 5 bases; unmatched junction nucleotides: 3. The CDR3 runs 15 residues. Germline V lookup: CDR1 SGHAT, CDR2 FQDESV (reference sequence).

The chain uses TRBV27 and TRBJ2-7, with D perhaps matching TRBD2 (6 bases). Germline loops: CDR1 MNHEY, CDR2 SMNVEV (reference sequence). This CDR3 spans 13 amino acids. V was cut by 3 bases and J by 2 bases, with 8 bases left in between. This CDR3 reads CASSFGLTYEQYF. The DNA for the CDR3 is TGTGCCAGCAGTTTTGGACTAACCTACGAGCAGTACTTC.

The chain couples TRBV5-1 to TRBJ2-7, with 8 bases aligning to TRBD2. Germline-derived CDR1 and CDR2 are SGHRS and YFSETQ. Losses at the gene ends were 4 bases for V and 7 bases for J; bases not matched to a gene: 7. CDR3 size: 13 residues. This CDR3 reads CASSLGTSREQYF. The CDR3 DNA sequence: TGCGCCAGCAGCCTGGGGACTAGTAGGGAGCAGTACTTC.